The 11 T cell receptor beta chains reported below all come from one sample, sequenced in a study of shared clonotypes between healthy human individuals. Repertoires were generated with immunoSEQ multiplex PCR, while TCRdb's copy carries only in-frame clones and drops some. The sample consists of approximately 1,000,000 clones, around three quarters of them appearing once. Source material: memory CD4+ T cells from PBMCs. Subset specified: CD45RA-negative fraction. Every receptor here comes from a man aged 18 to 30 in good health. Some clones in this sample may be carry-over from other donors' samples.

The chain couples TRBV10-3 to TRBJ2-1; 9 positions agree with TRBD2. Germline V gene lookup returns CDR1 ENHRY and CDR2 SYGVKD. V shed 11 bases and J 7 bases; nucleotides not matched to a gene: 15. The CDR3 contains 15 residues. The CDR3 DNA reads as TGTGCCCTGGGGGCTAGCGGGACAAGGCGGAATGAGCAGTTCTTC. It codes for CALGASGTRRNEQFF.

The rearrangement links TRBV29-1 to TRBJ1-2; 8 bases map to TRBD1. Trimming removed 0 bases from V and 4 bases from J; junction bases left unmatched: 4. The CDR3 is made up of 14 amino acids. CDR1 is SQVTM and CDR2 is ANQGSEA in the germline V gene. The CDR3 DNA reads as TGCAGCGTTGAAGATCGGACAGGGATCTATGGCTACACCTTC. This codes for CSVEDRTGIYGYTF.

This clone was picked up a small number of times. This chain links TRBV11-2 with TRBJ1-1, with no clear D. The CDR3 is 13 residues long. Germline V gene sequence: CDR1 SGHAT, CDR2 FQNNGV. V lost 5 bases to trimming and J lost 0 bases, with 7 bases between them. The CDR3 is CASSRIMNTEAFF. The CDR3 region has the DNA TGTGCCAGCAGCCGCATCATGAACACTGAAGCTTTCTTT. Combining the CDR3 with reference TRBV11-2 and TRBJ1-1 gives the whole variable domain EAGVAQSPRYKIIEKRQSVAFWCNPISGHATLYWYQQILGQGPKLLIQFQNNGVVDDSQLPKDRFSAERLKGVDSTLKIQPAKLEDSAVYLCASSRIMNTEAFFGQGTRLTVV.

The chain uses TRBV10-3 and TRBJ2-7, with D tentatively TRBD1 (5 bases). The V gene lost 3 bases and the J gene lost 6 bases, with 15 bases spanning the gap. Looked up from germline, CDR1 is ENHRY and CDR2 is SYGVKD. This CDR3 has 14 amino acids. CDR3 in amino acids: CAISDTGPASEQYF. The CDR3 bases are TGTGCCATCAGTGATACAGGCCCGGCCTCCGAGCAGTACTTC.

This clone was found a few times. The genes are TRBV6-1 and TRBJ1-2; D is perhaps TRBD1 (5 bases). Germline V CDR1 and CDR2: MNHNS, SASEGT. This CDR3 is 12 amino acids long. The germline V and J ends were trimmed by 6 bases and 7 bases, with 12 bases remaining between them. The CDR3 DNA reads TGTGCCAGCAGAAGGGACCAGGGTGGCTACACCTTC. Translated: CASRRDQGGYTF.

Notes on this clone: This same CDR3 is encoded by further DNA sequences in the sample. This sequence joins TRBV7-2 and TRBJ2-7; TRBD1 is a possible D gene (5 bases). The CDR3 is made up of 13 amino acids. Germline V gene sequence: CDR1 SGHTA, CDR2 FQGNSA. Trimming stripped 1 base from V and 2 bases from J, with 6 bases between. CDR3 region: CASSLGGPYEQYF. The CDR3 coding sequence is TGTGCCAGCAGCTTAGGGGGCCCCTACGAGCAGTACTTC.

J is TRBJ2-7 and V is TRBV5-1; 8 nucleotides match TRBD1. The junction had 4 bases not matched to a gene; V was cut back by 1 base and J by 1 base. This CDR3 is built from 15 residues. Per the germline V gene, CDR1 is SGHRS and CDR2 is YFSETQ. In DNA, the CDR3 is TGCGCCAGCAGCTTGACCCGGACAGGGTCCTACGAGCAGTACTTC. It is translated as CASSLTRTGSYEQYF.

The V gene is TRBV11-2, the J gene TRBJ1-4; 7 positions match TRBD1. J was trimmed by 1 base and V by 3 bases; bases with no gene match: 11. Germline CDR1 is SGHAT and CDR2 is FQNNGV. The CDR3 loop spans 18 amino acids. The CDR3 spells CASSFGRGGRKTNEKLFF. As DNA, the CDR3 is TGTGCCAGCAGCTTCGGGCGAGGGGGCCGAAAAACTAATGAAAAACTGTTTTTT. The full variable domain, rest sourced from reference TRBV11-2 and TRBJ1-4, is EAGVAQSPRYKIIEKRQSVAFWCNPISGHATLYWYQQILGQGPKLLIQFQNNGVVDDSQLPKDRFSAERLKGVDSTLKIQPAKLEDSAVYLCASSFGRGGRKTNEKLFFGSGTQLSVL.

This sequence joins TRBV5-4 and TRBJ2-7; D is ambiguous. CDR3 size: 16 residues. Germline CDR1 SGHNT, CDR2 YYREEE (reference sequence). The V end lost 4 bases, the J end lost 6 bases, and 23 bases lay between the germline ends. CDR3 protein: CASSLPGKSSTLEQYF. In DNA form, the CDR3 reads TGTGCCAGCAGCCTACCAGGAAAGTCATCAACCCTCGAGCAGTACTTC.

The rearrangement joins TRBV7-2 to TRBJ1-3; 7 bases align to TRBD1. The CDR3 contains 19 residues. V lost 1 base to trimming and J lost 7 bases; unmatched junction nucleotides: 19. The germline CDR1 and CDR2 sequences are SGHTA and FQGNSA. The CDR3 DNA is TGTGCCAGCAGCTTAGTTGTGCGGGCCTTATCTGACAGGGTTAACACCATATATTTT. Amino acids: CASSLVVRALSDRVNTIYF. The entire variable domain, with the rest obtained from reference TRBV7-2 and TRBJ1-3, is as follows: GAGVSQSPSNKVTEKGKDVELRCDPISGHTALYWYRQSLGQGLEFLIYFQGNSAPDKSGLPSDRFSAERTGGSVSTLTIQRTQQEDSAVYLCASSLVVRALSDRVNTIYFGEGSWLTVV.

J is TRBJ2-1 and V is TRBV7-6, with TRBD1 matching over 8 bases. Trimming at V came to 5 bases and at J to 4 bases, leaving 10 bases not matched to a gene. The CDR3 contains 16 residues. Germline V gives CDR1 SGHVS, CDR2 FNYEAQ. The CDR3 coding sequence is TGTGCCAGCAGCCGGAGACAGGGGACGTCGTACAATGAGCAGTTCTTC. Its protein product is CASSRRQGTSYNEQFF.